The entry that follows covers one TCR beta chain sequence. This record belongs to a study of beta chain features in type 1 diabetes. The isolated RNA, all of it, was reverse transcribed, so expressed TCRB transcripts were what got sequenced. Sequencing was performed with immunoSEQ multiplex PCR; in TCRdb, only in-frame clones are kept and a portion is missing. Among more than 150,000 clones, less than 9.5% were seen once, and the ten largest hold approximately 2.3%. V shed 4 bases and J 2 bases; nucleotides not matched to a gene: 4. From germline, CDR1 is SGHTA and CDR2 FQGNSA. This CDR3 comprises 15 residues.

The TCR originated in a young woman in good health. The rearrangement uses TRBV7-2 and TRBJ2-3, with TRBD1 identical over 9 bases. Source material: central memory CD4+ T cells from blood. CDR3 protein: CASSSGTGNTDTQYF. The DNA of the CDR3 is TGTGCCAGCAGCTCCGGGACAGGGAACACAGATACGCAGTATTTT.